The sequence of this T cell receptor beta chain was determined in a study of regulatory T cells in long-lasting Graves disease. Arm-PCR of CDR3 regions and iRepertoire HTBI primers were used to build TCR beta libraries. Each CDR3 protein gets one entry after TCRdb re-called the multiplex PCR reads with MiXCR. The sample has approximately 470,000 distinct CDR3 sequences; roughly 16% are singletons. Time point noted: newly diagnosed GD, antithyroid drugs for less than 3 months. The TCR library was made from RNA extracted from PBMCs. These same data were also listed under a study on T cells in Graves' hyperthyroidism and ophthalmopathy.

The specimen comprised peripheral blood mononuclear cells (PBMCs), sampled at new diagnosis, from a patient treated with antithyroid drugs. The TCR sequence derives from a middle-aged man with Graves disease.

Here the CDR3 DNA reads TGCAGTGCCACTAGCGGATCCACAGATACGCAGTATTTT. Translation: CSATSGSTDTQYF. The chain is built from TRBV20-1 and TRBJ2-3; 8 bases are shared with TRBD2. The J segment lost 2 bases and the V segment lost 6 bases, leaving 4 bases of the junction unmatched. Per germline, CDR1 DFQATT and CDR2 SNEGSKA (reference sequence). The CDR3 covers 13 residues.